This record covers a single TCR beta chain. What it binds is not known. This sample is part of a study of OX40 agonist ivuxolimab in advanced cancers. About the research overall: The eligibility criteria allowed prior anti-PD-1, anti-PD-L1 or anti-CTLA-4 therapy, and 40% had some. Overall study findings and caveats: Among expanded peripheral T cells, antigen specificity went undetermined. Among the lowest peripheral clonal expansion occurred in 0.1-3.0 mg/kg partial responders. CD4+ and CD8+ blood T cells expanded clonally by week 6 at 0.1 to 3.0 mg/kg.

TCRdb keeps only in-frame clones here, not all; method: immunoSEQ multiplex PCR. Here the sample spans 45,000 to 50,000 clones, 75% to 90% being singletons. This CDR3 region has 19 residues. Germline assignment: CDR1 SGHAT and CDR2 FQDESV (reference sequence). After removal of 5 bases from V and 2 bases from J, the junction contained 16 bases not matched to a gene. This sequence originates from an adult with an advanced solid tumor such as melanoma, head and neck, liver or kidney cancer. V usage is TRBV11-1 and J usage is TRBJ2-7; the match to TRBD1 covers 12 bases. The sample consisted of CD4+ or CD8+ T cells sorted from blood, taken in a trial of the OX40 agonist ivuxolimab. DNA for the CDR3: TGTGCCAGCAGCCCGCTACCCGGGACAGGGGGCTATAGTACCTACGAGCAGTACTTC. Its translation is CASSPLPGTGGYSTYEQYF.